This T cell receptor beta chain was identified in a study of PD-1 blockade in classical Hodgkin lymphoma. About this clone itself: Its target is not known.

Sequencing was performed with immunoSEQ multiplex PCR; in TCRdb, only in-frame clones are kept and a portion is missing. Of about 20,000 clones in the sample, about 88% are singletons; the top ten hold roughly 0.27%. Overall study results and limits: Although disease activity or prior therapy may be involved, causes of the repertoire differences remain undefined. Diminished baseline TCR diversity has been reported in newly diagnosed patients relative to healthy donors.

Deletions cut 1 base from V and 3 bases from J, with 13 bases between. Germline V gene sequence: CDR1 SGHKS, CDR2 YYEKEE (reference sequence). CDR3 length: 16 amino acids. Sample time point: newly diagnosed, previously untreated cHL patient sample. Purification of CD4+ T cells from thawed PBMCs was performed via magnetic negative selection. What served as comparison were PBMCs in newly diagnosed, untreated classical Hodgkin lymphoma. The chain couples TRBV5-5 to TRBJ1-4, with D perhaps TRBD1 (5 bases). The sequence came from a human donor with classical Hodgkin lymphoma. The sample consisted of CD4+ T cells from blood. This CDR3 is CASSLWGAVPNEKLFF. The CDR3 DNA follows: TGTGCCAGCAGCTTGTGGGGCGCCGTGCCTAATGAAAAACTGTTTTTT.